This note documents a single T cell receptor beta chain sequence. The CDR3 is made up of 12 amino acids. Looked up from germline, CDR1 is MNHEY and CDR2 is SVGAGI. Trimming shortened V by 8 bases and J by 10 bases, and 17 bases separated the two germline ends. This specimen comes from a study of T cell responses to AZD1222 COVID-19 vaccine. Data came from immunoSEQ multiplex PCR; TCRdb stores just in-frame clones and leaves some out. Of about 130,000 clones listed, 91% are singletons. The source is an adult who received the AZD1222 COVID-19 vaccine. The J gene is TRBJ2-5, the V gene TRBV6-5; D is unclear. The sample consisted of peripheral blood, taken 28 days after the second AZD1222 dose. CDR3 nucleotides: TGTGCCAGCTCGGCCCTGCTGGGTATCCAGTACTTC. It specifies CASSALLGIQYF.